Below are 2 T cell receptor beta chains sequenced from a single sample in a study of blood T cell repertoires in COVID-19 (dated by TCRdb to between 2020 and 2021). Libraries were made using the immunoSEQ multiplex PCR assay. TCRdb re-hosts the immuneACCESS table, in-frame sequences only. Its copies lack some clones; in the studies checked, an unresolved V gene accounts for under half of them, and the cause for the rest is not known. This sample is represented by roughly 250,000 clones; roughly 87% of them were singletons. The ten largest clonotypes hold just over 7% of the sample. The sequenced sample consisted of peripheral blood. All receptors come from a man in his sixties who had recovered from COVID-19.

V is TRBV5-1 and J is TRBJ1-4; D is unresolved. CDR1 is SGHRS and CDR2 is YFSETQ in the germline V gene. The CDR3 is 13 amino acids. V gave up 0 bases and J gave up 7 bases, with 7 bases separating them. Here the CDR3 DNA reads TGCGCCAGCAGCTTGGGCGAGGTTGAAAAACTGTTTTTT. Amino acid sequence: CASSLGEVEKLFF.

The CDR3 spells CASSQARTGGSETQYF. Here the CDR3 DNA reads TGTGCCAGCAGCCAAGCGCGGACAGGGGGTTCAGAGACCCAGTACTTC. V and J are TRBV4-2 and TRBJ2-5; 10 bases align to TRBD1. In germline, CDR1 is LGHNA, CDR2 YNFKEQ. The CDR3 extends over 16 amino acids. V lost 1 base, J lost 4 bases, and 6 bases stayed unmatched.